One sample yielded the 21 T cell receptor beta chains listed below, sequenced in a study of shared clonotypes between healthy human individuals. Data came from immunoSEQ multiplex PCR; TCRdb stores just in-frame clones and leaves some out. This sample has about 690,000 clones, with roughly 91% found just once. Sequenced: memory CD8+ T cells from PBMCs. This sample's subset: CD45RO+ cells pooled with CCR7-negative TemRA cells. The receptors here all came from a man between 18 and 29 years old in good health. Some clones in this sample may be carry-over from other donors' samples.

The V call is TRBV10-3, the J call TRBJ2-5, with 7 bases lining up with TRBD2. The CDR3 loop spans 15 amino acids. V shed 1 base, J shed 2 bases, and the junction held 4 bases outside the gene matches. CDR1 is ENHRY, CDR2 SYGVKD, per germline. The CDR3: CAISELWEGQETQYF. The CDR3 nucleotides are TGTGCCATCAGTGAGTTGTGGGAGGGGCAAGAGACCCAGTACTTC.

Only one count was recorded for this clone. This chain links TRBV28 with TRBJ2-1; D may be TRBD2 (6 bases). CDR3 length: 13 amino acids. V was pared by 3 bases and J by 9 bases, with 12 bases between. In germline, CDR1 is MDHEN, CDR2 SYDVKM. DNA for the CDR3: TGTGCCAGCAGTTTGATCCGGGGGAGTGAGCAGTTCTTC. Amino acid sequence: CASSLIRGSEQFF.

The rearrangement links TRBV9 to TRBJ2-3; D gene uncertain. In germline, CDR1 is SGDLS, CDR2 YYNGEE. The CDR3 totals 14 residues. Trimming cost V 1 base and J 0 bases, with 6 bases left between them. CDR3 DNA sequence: TGTGCCAGCAGCGTAAGTTTGAGCACAGATACGCAGTATTTT. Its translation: CASSVSLSTDTQYF.

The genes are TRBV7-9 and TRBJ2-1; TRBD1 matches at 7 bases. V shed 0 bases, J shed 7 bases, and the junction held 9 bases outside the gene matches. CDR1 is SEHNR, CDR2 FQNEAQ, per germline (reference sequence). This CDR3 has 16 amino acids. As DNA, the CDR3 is TGTGCCAGCAGCTTAGCTTTAGGGGGCGCAAATAATGAGCAGTTCTTC. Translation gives CASSLALGGANNEQFF.

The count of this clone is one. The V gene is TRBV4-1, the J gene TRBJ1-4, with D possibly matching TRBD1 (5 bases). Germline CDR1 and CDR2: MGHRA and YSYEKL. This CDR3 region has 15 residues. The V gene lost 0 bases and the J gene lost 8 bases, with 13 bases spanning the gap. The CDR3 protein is CASSQDWGLGEKLFF. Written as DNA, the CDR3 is TGCGCCAGCAGCCAAGACTGGGGCTTAGGGGAAAAACTGTTTTTT.

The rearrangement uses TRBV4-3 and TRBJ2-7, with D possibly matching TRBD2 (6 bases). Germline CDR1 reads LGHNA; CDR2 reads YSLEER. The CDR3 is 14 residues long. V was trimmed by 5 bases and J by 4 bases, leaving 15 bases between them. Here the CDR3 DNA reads TGCGCCAGCAGCGAATCGGGGGTCGGGTACGAGCAGTACTTC. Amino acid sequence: CASSESGVGYEQYF.

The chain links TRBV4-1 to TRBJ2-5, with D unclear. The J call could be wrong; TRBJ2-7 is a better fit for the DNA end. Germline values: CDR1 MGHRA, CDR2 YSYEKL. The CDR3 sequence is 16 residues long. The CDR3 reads CASSPASYEDSYEQYF. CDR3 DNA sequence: TGCGCCAGCAGCCCGGCATCATACGAGGACTCCTACGAGCAGTACTTC.

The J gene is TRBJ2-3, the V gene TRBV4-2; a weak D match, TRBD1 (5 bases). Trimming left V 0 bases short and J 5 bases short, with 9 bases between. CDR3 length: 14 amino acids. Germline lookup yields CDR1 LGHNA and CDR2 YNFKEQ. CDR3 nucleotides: TGTGCCAGCAGCCAAGACTCAAGGGGAGATACGCAGTATTTT. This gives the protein CASSQDSRGDTQYF.

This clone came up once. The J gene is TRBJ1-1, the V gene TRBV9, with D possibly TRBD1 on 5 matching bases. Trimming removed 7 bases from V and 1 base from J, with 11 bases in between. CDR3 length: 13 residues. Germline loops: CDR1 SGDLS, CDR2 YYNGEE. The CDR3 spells CASGAGQNTEAFF. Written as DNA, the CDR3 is TGTGCCAGCGGGGCAGGCCAGAACACTGAAGCTTTCTTT.

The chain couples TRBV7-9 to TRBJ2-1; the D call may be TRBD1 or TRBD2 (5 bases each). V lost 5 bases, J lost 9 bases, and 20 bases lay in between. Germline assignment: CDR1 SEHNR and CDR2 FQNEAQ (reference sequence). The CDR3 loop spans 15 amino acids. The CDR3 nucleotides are TGTGCCAGCAGCCCCCGAGGGGATTGGGTTGGTGAGCAGTTCTTC. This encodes CASSPRGDWVGEQFF.

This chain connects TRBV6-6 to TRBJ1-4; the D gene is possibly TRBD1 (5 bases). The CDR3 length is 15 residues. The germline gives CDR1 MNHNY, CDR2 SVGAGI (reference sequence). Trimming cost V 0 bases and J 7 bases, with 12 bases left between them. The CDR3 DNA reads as TGTGCCAGCAGTTACTCATTAGGGGTTGTTGAAAAACTGTTTTTT. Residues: CASSYSLGVVEKLFF.

CDR3 sequence reads: CASSPARFGQPQHF. CDR3 coding DNA: TGTGCCAGCAGTCCGGCCCGTTTTGGGCAGCCCCAGCATTTT. V is TRBV28 and J is TRBJ1-5, with no clear D. Looked up from germline, CDR1 is MDHEN and CDR2 is SYDVKM. CDR3 length equals 14 residues. The ends were cut back, 5 bases at V and 7 bases at J, with 15 bases in the middle.

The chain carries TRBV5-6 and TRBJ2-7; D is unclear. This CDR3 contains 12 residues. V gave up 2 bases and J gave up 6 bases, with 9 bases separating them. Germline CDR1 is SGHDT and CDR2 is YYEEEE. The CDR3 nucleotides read TGTGCCAGCAGCTTATCAGTCGGCGAGCAGTACTTC. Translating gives CASSLSVGEQYF.

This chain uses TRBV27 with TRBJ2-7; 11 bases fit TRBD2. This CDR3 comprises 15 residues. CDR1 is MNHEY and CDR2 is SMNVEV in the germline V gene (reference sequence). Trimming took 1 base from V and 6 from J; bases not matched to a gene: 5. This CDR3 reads CASSLLLAGAGEQYF. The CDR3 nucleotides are TGTGCCAGCAGTTTATTACTAGCGGGAGCGGGCGAGCAGTACTTC.

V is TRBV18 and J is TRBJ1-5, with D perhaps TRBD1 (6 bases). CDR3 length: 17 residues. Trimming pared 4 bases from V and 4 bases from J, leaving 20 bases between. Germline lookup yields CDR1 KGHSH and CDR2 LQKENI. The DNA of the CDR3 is TGTGCCAGCTCACGGGTCGCGGGGGGGCCCCGGAATCAGCCCCAGCATTTT. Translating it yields CASSRVAGGPRNQPQHF.

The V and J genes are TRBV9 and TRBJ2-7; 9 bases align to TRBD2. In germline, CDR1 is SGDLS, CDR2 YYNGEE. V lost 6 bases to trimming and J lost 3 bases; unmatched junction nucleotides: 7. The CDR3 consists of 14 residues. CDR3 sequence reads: CASTPGTSNYEQYF. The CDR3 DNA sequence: TGTGCCAGCACCCCTGGGACTAGCAACTACGAGCAGTACTTC.

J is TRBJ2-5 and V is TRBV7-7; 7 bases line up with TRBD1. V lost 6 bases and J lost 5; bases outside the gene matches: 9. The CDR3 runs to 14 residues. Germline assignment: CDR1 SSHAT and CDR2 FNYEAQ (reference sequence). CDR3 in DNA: TGTGCCAGCAGTCCCGGGACAGCATGGGAGACCCAGTACTTC. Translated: CASSPGTAWETQYF.

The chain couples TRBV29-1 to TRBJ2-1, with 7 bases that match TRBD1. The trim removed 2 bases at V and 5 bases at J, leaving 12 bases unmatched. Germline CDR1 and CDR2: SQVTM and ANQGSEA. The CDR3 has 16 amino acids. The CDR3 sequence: CSVERGQRSFNNEQFF. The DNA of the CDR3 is TGCAGCGTTGAAAGGGGGCAGCGATCATTCAACAATGAGCAGTTCTTC.

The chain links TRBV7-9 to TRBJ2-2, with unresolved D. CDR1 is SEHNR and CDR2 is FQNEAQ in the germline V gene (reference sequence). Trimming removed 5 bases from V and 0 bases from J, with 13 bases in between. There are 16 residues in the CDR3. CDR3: CASSPVEGANTGELFF. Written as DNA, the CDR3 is TGTGCCAGCAGCCCCGTCGAAGGCGCGAACACCGGGGAGCTGTTTTTT.

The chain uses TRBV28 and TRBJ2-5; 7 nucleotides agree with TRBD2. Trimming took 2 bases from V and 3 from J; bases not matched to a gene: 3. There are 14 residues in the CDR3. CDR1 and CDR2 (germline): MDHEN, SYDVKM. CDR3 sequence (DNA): TGTGCCAGCAGTTTACCCCTAGCGGAAGAGACCCAGTACTTC. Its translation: CASSLPLAEETQYF.

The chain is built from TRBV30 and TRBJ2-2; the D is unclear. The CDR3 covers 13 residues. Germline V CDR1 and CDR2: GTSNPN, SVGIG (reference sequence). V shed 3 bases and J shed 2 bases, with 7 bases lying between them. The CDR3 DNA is TGTGCCTGGAGAAACGGTAACACCGGGGAGCTGTTTTTT. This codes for CAWRNGNTGELFF.